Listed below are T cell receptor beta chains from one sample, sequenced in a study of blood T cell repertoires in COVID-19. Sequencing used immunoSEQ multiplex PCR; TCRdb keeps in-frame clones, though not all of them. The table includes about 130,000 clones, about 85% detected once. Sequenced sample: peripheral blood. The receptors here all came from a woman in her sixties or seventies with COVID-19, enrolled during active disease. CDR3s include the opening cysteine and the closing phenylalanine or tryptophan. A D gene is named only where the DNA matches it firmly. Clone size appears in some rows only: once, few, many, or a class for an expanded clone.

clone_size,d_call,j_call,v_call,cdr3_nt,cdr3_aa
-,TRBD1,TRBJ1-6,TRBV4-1,TGCGCCAGCAGGAATCCGGGACAGGGGGTAGGGTCACCCCTCCACTTT,CASRNPGQGVGSPLHF
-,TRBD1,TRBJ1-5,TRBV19,TGTGCCAGTAGTCCGGGACAGAGCAATCAGCCCCAGCATTTT,CASSPGQSNQPQHF
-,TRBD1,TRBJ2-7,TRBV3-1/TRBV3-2,TGTGCCAGCAGCGTTGGGACAGGGGGCTCCTACGAGCAGTACTTC,CASSVGTGGSYEQYF
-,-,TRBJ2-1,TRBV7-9,TGTGCCACCCCAACAGGGAGAAATGAGCAGTTCTTC,CATPTGRNEQFF
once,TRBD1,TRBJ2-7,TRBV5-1,TGCGCCAGCACCCCCCGGGACAGGGGATACGAGCAGTACTTC,CASTPRDRGYEQYF
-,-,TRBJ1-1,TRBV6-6,TGTGCCAGTCGCGGGGCCGGGACGTGGGGGACTGAAGCTTTCTTT,CASRGAGTWGTEAFF
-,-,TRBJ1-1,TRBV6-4,TGTGCCAGCAGTGTTGACATTGGCACTGAAGCTTTCTTT,CASSVDIGTEAFF
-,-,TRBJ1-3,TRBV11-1,TGTGCCAGCAGCGACCCAGGGGTCAACTCTGGAAACACCATATATTTT,CASSDPGVNSGNTIYF
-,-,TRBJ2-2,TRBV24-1,TGTGCCACCACCCCTTCCTACTCCGGGGAGCTGTTTTTT,CATTPSYSGELFF
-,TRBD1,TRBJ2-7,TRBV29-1,TGCAGCGTCGAACAGGACAGGGGTTACGAGCAGTACTTC,CSVEQDRGYEQYF
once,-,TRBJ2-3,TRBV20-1,TGCAGTGCGGACAGAGATACGCAGTATTTT,CSADRDTQYF
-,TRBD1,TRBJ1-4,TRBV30,TGTGCTGGGAAGGGGGCAGGGGGACAAAAACTGTTTTTT,CAGKGAGGQKLFF
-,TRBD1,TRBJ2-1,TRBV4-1,TGCGCCAGCAGCCAGCCCGACAGGGACCTCTCCTACAATGAGCAGTTCTTC,CASSQPDRDLSYNEQFF
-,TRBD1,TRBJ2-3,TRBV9,TGTGCCAGGTTTTCCCCGACAGGGAACACAGATACGCAGTATTTT,CARFSPTGNTDTQYF
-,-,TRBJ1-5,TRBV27,TGTGCCAGCGCCCTAGTTGGTCAGCCCCAGCATTTT,CASALVGQPQHF
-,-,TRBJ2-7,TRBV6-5,TGTGCCAGCAGCCCGGACACAGCCTTCTCCTACGAGCAGTACTTC,CASSPDTAFSYEQYF
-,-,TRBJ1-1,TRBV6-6,TGTGCCAGCAGTTCGGGCGGGGAAGCTTTCTTT,CASSSGGEAFF
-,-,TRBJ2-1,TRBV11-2,TGTGCCAGCAGCCCGGACAGTTACAATGAGCAGTTCTTC,CASSPDSYNEQFF
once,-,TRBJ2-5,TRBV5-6,TGTGCCAGCAGCGACGGGGATGGGAGCTTGGAGACCCAGTACTTC,CASSDGDGSLETQYF
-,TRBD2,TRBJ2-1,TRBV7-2,TGTGCCAGCAGCTTGACCGAGCGGGGGACCCGACACAATGAGCAGTTCTTC,CASSLTERGTRHNEQFF
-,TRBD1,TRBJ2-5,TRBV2,TGTGCCAGCAGTGAGGGGACAGTTCAAGAGACCCAGTACTTC,CASSEGTVQETQYF
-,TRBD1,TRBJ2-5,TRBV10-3,TGTGCCACCAAAAGACAGGGGGCACGAGAGACCCAGTACTTC,CATKRQGARETQYF
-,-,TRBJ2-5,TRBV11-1,TGTGCCAGCAGCTTAATGAGGGGGGGCCGAGAGACCCAGTACTTC,CASSLMRGGRETQYF
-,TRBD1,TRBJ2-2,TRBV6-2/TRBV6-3,TGTGCCAGCAGTCCCGGGACAGGGGACACCGGGGAGCTGTTTTTT,CASSPGTGDTGELFF
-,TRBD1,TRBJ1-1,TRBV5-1,TGCGCCAGCAGCCCCGGACAGGCCCGGGGAACTGAAGCTTTCTTT,CASSPGQARGTEAFF
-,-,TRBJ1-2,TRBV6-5,TGTGCCAGCAGTATTCGGCGGGCCAACCGTCAGGGCTACACCTTC,CASSIRRANRQGYTF
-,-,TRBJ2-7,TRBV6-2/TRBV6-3,TGTGCCAGCAGTGACCGGCAGGGGCGCGATAGCTACGAGCAGTACTTC,CASSDRQGRDSYEQYF
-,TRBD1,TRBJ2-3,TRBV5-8,TGTGCCAGCAGCTCACCGGTGGGACAGGGGTGGCCAGATACGCAGTATTTT,CASSSPVGQGWPDTQYF
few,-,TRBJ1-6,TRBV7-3,TGTGCCAGCAGCTTAACGAGCTCCTATAATTCACCCCTCCACTTT,CASSLTSSYNSPLHF
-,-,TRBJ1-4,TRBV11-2,TGTGCCAGCAGCTCCCGGGAGGTCGGGCTGGTAGGGGAAAAACTGTTTTTT,CASSSREVGLVGEKLFF
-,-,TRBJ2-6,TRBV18,TGTGCCAGCTCACCACTAAGCTACTCTGGGGCCAACGTCCTGACTTTC,CASSPLSYSGANVLTF
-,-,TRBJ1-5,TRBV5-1,TGCGCCAGCAGCTCGACGGGGGATAGCAATCAGCCCCAGCATTTT,CASSSTGDSNQPQHF
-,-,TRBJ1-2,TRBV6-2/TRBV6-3,TGTGCCAGCAGTTACCCGACAGTCGGGCATGGCTACACCTTC,CASSYPTVGHGYTF
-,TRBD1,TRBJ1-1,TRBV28,TGTGCCAGCAGTGCTAGGACAGGGACAATGAACACTGAAGCTTTCTTT,CASSARTGTMNTEAFF
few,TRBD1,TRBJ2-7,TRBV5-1,TGCGCCAGCAGCTTGGTGGGACAGGGGGTTAGAGTGCAGTACTTC,CASSLVGQGVRVQYF
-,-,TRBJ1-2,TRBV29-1,TGCAGCGTTGACAGTTATGGCTACACCTTC,CSVDSYGYTF
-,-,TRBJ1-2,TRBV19,TGTGCCAGTAGTAAAGAAGCGTCCGGGCCATCGGGAGGCTACACCTTC,CASSKEASGPSGGYTF
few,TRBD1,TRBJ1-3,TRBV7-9,TGTGCCAGCAGCCGATTCCTTTCGGGACAGGGGACCTCTGGAAACACCATATATTTT,CASSRFLSGQGTSGNTIYF